This passage covers 10 T cell receptor beta chains from one sample sequenced in a study of human T cells and chemical hapten exposure. One entry per CDR3 protein, called by TCRdb with MiXCR from the RACE reads. The sample includes around 350,000 distinct CDR3 sequences, approximately 5% seen only once; the top ten take about 7.7%. The sample's time point: pre-sensitization, week 0. The treatment here: therapeutic diphenylcyclopropenone sensitization with weekly scalp DPC. The starting material was whole blood, obtained in connection with sensitization to the hapten diphenylcyclopropenone (DPC). All receptors come from a young woman with alopecia areata. Some clones in this sample may be carry-over from other donors' samples.

The DNA for the CDR3 is TGTGCCAGCAGTAGGGGGAGCAGGGATCAGCCCCAGCATTTT. It yields the protein CASSRGSRDQPQHF. V is TRBV6-5 and J is TRBJ1-5; the D gene is possibly TRBD1 (6 bases). In germline, CDR1 is MNHEY, CDR2 SVGAGI. Trimming shortened V by 5 bases and J by 5 bases, and 13 bases separated the two germline ends. The CDR3 covers 14 residues.

The rearrangement joins TRBV14 to TRBJ1-6, with D perhaps matching TRBD1 (5 bases). Trimming took off 4 bases at V and 0 bases at J, with 10 bases between the two ends. CDR3 length: 16 amino acids. CDR1 is SGHDN and CDR2 is FVKESK in the germline V gene. The CDR3 DNA reads TGTGCCAGCAGCCGGGGACGGAGCTCCTATAATTCACCCCTCCACTTT. Translation: CASSRGRSSYNSPLHF.

This clonotype was seen a few times. This chain joins TRBV29-1 and TRBJ2-1, with a weak D call TRBD2 (7 bases). Trimming stripped 8 bases from V and 6 bases from J, with 17 bases between. The CDR3 is made up of 13 amino acids. Germline V gives CDR1 SQVTM, CDR2 ANQGSEA. The CDR3 nucleotides are TGCAGCACCGTGGGGGGGGCCCTCAATGAGCAGTTCTTC. This encodes CSTVGGALNEQFF.

The V call is TRBV7-8, the J call TRBJ2-1; weak D call: TRBD2 (6 bases). V gave up 5 bases and J gave up 5 bases, with 13 bases separating them. This CDR3 is built from 14 residues. Germline V CDR1 and CDR2: SGHVS, FQNEAQ. The CDR3 sequence is CASSRPGGNNEQFF. The CDR3 region has the DNA TGTGCCAGCAGCAGGCCGGGCGGGAACAATGAGCAGTTCTTC.

This rearrangement joins TRBV23-1 to TRBJ2-3; 10 positions match TRBD1. TRBV23-1 is classed as an ORF, of uncertain function. After removal of 9 bases from V and 11 bases from J, the junction contained 17 bases not matched to a gene. The CDR3 covers 15 residues. The DNA for the CDR3 is TGCGCCAGAACCTGGACAGGGGGATCTCTTTTAGGGCAGTATTTT. Its translation is CARTWTGGSLLGQYF.

The sample holds a few counts of this clonotype. V is TRBV29-1 and J is TRBJ1-2; D may be TRBD1 (5 bases). V lost 7 bases and J 2 bases, leaving 14 bases between the germline ends. This CDR3 is built from 13 residues. The germline V gene encodes CDR1 SQVTM and CDR2 ANQGSEA. CDR3 bases: TGCAGCGCGGCAGGGACCCAAAACTATGGCTACACCTTC. As protein: CSAAGTQNYGYTF.

The V call is TRBV2, the J call TRBJ1-4; 7 bases line up with TRBD1. The CDR3 totals 13 residues. V shed 5 bases, J shed 11 bases, and the junction held 8 bases outside the gene matches. Germline-derived CDR1 and CDR2 are SNHLY and FYNNEI. This chain's CDR3 is CASSQGELGKLFF. DNA for the CDR3: TGTGCCAGCAGTCAGGGGGAGCTGGGGAAACTGTTTTTT.

In this sample, this clonotype turned up many times. This sequence joins TRBV6-2 or TRBV6-3 and TRBJ2-2; perhaps D is TRBD1 or TRBD2 (6 bases each). The CDR3 sequence is 14 residues long. Trimming pared 6 bases from V and 3 bases from J, leaving 11 bases between. Germline V gene sequence: CDR1 MNHEY, CDR2 SVGEGT. The CDR3 sequence is CASREGGDTGELFF. DNA of the CDR3: TGTGCCAGCAGAGAGGGGGGAGACACCGGGGAGCTGTTTTTT.

The table lists this clonotype with many counts. The CDR3 is CASSLVEQDTEAFF. The CDR3, as DNA: TGTGCCAGCAGCTTAGTAGAACAGGACACTGAAGCTTTCTTT. The genes are TRBV7-2 and TRBJ1-1, with D perhaps matching TRBD1 (5 bases). Trimming left V 1 base short and J 3 bases short, with 9 bases between. Germline CDR1 is SGHTA and CDR2 is FQGNSA. The CDR3 runs 14 residues.

This clonotype was observed a few times. The V gene is TRBV6-2 or TRBV6-3, the J gene TRBJ1-4; no reliable D call. Looked up from germline, CDR1 is MNHEY and CDR2 is SVGEGT. Trimming removed 0 bases at V and 2 bases at J, with 7 bases between. The CDR3 loop spans 15 amino acids. CDR3 residues: CASSYSTGTNEKLFF. CDR3 DNA sequence: TGTGCCAGCAGTTACTCGACCGGGACTAATGAAAAACTGTTTTTT.